This T cell receptor beta chain is from a study of OX40 agonist ivuxolimab in advanced cancers. Study details: There were three patients with partial responses, one having hepatocellular carcinoma and two cutaneous melanoma. General study points: Among the least clonally expanded were partial responders at 0.1-3.0 mg/kg. Circulating CD4+ and CD8+ T cells showed clonal expansion by week 6 at 0.1 to 3.0 mg/kg.

This CDR3 is built from 13 residues. From germline, CDR1 is MNHEY and CDR2 SVGAGI. Trimming removed 2 bases from V and 4 bases from J, with 8 bases in between. Generated by immunoSEQ multiplex PCR, the TCRdb table keeps only in-frame clones and is missing some. The sample lists about 21,000 clones, about 90% seen once, with 16% in the top ten. Blood sampling was done at baseline, cycle 4 day 1, and cycle 7 day 1. Concerning this clone itself: Antigen specificity is unknown.

This TCR was sampled from an adult with an advanced solid tumor such as melanoma, head and neck, liver or kidney cancer. V is TRBV6-5 and J is TRBJ1-1, with D hard to call. Sample: CD4+ or CD8+ T cells sorted from blood, taken in a trial of the OX40 agonist ivuxolimab. CDR3 DNA: TGTGCCAGCAGTTACGGGTGGGTCACTGAAGCTTTCTTT. Translated: CASSYGWVTEAFF.